This entry is about one TCR beta chain. The antigen is unknown. The PCR was carried out with 60 Vbeta primers and 13 Jbeta primers. Data came from immunoSEQ multiplex PCR; TCRdb stores just in-frame clones and leaves some out. The sample shows fewer than 120,000 clones, 75% to 80% of them seen only once. V dropped 2 bases and J dropped 8 bases, with 12 bases sitting between them. CDR3 length: 13 residues. Germline CDR1 is MDHEN and CDR2 is SYDVKM. This entry is derived from a study of cytomegalovirus exposure and HLA in healthy donors. Regarding the study as a whole: TCR beta V- and J-gene trimming was later associated with a missense DCLRE1C variant. Previously analyzed data showed that most TCR beta V segments were productive at a frequency of about 90% or about 30%. Roughly uniform sequencing depth across donors was assumed, possibly incorrectly.

The receptor was derived from a woman in her twenties or thirties in good health and CMV-seronegative. The chain joins TRBV28 to TRBJ1-2, with a possible D match to TRBD1 (5 bases). Material for sequencing was PBMCs. CDR3 sequence: CASSLGGGVGYTF. CDR3 coding DNA: TGTGCCAGCAGTTTAGGGGGAGGGGTCGGCTACACCTTC.